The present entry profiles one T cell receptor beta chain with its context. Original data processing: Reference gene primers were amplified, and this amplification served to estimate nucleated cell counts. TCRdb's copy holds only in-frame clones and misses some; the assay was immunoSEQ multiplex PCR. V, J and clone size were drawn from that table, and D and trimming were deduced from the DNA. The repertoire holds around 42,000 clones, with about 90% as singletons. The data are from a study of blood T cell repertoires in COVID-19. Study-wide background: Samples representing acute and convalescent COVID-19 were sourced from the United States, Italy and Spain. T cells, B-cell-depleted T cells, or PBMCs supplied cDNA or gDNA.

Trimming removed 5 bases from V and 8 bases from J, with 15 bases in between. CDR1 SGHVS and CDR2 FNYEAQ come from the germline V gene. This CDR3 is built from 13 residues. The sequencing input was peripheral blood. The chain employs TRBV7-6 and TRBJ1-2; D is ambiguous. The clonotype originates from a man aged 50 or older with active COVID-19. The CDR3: CASSATITEGYTF. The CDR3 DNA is TGTGCCAGCAGCGCGACCATAACGGAGGGCTACACCTTC.